A single sample gave rise to the 8 T cell receptor beta chains below, sequenced in a study of T cell responses to AZD1222 COVID-19 vaccine (dated by TCRdb to about 2021). The library relied on the immunoSEQ multiplex PCR assay. Held by TCRdb, this immuneACCESS table contains in-frame sequences only and omits some clones. Under half of the omission traces to an unresolved V gene where checked; the cause of the rest is unknown. In all, the sample holds 120,000 to 150,000 clones, and roughly 93% of those were seen once. The top ten clonotypes cover around 1% of the sample. The meaning of the sample's time point label: baseline before first vaccination. In light of the paper, this sample's treatment or condition label describes: meningococcal conjugate vaccine given as trial control. The specimen comprised peripheral blood, sampled on day 0 of MenACWY control vaccination. Every receptor here comes from an adult in good health.

This rearrangement joins TRBV5-6 to TRBJ1-1, with D unresolved. CDR3 length equals 15 residues. Looked up from germline, CDR1 is SGHDT and CDR2 is YYEEEE. Trimming took off 5 bases at V and 4 bases at J, with 18 bases between the two ends. DNA of the CDR3: TGTGCCAGCAGTTGGTGGAGCCTATTGGTCACTGAAGCTTTCTTT. Its protein product is CASSWWSLLVTEAFF.

The chain uses TRBV30 and TRBJ2-5; D gene ambiguous. V was shortened by 4 bases and J by 1 base, with 7 bases between the two germline ends. The CDR3 covers 12 residues. The germline CDR1 and CDR2 sequences are GTSNPN and SVGIG (reference sequence). This CDR3 reads CAWTQSQETQYF. The CDR3 DNA sequence: TGTGCCTGGACTCAGAGCCAAGAGACCCAGTACTTC.

This clone was detected only once. The chain uses TRBV12-5 and TRBJ1-1; D not resolved. Trimming removed 2 bases at V and 4 bases at J, with 11 bases between. The CDR3 covers 14 residues. CDR1 LGHNT and CDR2 FRNRAP come from the germline V gene. DNA of the CDR3: TGTGCTAGTGGTTTGCCCCAAGAGGGCACTGAAGCTTTCTTT. It is translated as CASGLPQEGTEAFF.

The V and J genes are TRBV10-3 and TRBJ1-2, with a tentative D call TRBD1 (5 bases). Germline CDR1 ENHRY, CDR2 SYGVKD. The CDR3 is 13 amino acids. V lost 5 bases and J lost 3, with 10 bases in between. The CDR3 sequence is CAISSQEHYGYTF. The CDR3 region has the DNA TGTGCCATCAGTTCACAGGAACACTATGGCTACACCTTC.

The V gene is TRBV9, the J gene TRBJ2-1; 8 nucleotides line up with TRBD2. Trimming at V came to 4 bases and at J to 9 bases, leaving 21 bases not matched to a gene. This CDR3 has 18 residues. Germline V gives CDR1 SGDLS, CDR2 YYNGEE. The CDR3 region is CASSMTSGTRGFGGEQFF. Written as DNA, the CDR3 is TGTGCCAGCAGCATGACGTCCGGGACTAGGGGCTTCGGGGGTGAGCAGTTCTTC. The full variable domain, with the rest looked up from reference TRBV9 and TRBJ2-1, is DSGVTQTPKHLITATGQRVTLRCSPRSGDLSVYWYQQSLDQGLQFLIQYYNGEERAKGNILERFSAQQFPDLHSELNLSSLELGDSALYFCASSMTSGTRGFGGEQFFGPGTRLTVL.

The chain is built from TRBV5-4 and TRBJ2-2; tentatively, D is TRBD1 or TRBD2 (5 bases each). V lost 5 bases to trimming and J lost 0 bases, with 11 bases between them. This CDR3 comprises 15 residues. In germline, CDR1 is SGHNT, CDR2 YYREEE (reference sequence). The CDR3 coding sequence is TGTGCCAGCAGGATGACGGGGCCGAACACCGGGGAGCTGTTTTTT. Translation: CASRMTGPNTGELFF.

The chain joins TRBV9 to TRBJ2-5; 7 bases map to TRBD2. Germline values: CDR1 SGDLS, CDR2 YYNGEE. The CDR3 has 14 amino acids. The junction had 6 bases not matched to a gene; V was cut back by 2 bases and J by 5 bases. CDR3 coding DNA: TGTGCCAGCAGCGTTACCGGGGGGTATGAGACCCAGTACTTC. Its translation is CASSVTGGYETQYF.

The V call is TRBV3-1 (or the pseudogene TRBV3-2), the J call TRBJ2-1; no reliable D call. The CDR3 runs to 8 residues. From germline, CDR1 is LGHDT and CDR2 YNNKEL (reference sequence). The V and J ends lost 7 bases and 10 bases respectively, with 2 bases between them. In DNA form, the CDR3 reads TGTGCCAGCAACGAGCAGTTCTTC. Encoded protein: CASNEQFF.